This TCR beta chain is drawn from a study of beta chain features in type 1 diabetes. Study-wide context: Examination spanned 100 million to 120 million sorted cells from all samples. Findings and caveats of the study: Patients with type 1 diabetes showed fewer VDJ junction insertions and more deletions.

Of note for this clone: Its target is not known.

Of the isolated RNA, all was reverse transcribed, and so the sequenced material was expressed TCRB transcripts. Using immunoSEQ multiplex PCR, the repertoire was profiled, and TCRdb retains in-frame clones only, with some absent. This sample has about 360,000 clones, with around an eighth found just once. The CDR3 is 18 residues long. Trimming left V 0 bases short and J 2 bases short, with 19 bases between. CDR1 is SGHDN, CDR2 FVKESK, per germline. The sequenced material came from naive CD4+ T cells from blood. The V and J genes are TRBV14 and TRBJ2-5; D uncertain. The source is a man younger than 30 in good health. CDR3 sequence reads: CASSQDLPNSSNQETQYF. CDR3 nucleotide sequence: TGTGCCAGCAGCCAAGATCTCCCCAATAGCAGCAATCAAGAGACCCAGTACTTC.